This T cell receptor (beta chain) was recorded in a study of blood T cells in healthy people across ages. Regarding the study as a whole: PBMCs left unsorted prevented a conclusive naive versus antigen-experienced comparison.

This CDR3 has 12 amino acids. V dropped 11 bases and J dropped 1 base, with 8 bases sitting between them. Germline CDR1 and CDR2: SGHTA and FQGTGA. This clonotype was picked up a small number of times. The antigen remains undetermined. Total RNA extraction produced at least 5.5 micrograms (per sample) for the study. The authors ran a second PCR of about 7 to 12 cycles using a sample-barcoded 5' primer and a J-beta primer mix. The template-switch adaptor, which had 12 random nucleotides, put a tag on each cDNA molecule. TCRdb recomputed calls from the 5' RACE reads with MiXCR, one row per CDR3 protein. The sample lists 600,000 to 800,000 distinct CDR3 sequences, around 20% occurring once.

This chain links TRBV7-3 with TRBJ2-2; D possibly uses TRBD1 or TRBD2 (5 bases each). Material for sequencing was blood. This receptor was identified in a man between 65 and 85 years old in good health. CDR3 bases: TGTGCCGTTGGGGGGAACACCGGGGAGCTGTTTTTT. Residues: CAVGGNTGELFF.